The clone carrying this T cell receptor beta chain is medium-sized within its sample. Its antigen is undetermined. Study processing details: To classify distant metastasis in papillary thyroid cancer, a model was built from CDR3 differences across clinicopathological groups. Via MiXCR, TCRdb re-called the PCR reads. The V and J calls were not made by the authors but by TCRdb's processing. The table records around 5,000 clones, 25% to 30% of them present only once. CDR1 is LNHDA, CDR2 SQIVND, per germline (reference sequence). V gave up 3 bases and J gave up 1 base, with 20 bases separating them. The length of the CDR3 is 18 residues. No patient received treatment before thyroid surgery. The data derive from a study of metastatic and nonmetastatic thyroid tumors. About the research overall: It was across blood and tumor or nodule tissue from malignant and benign thyroid patients that repertoires were compared. General study findings and limits: In both blood and tumor samples, TCR beta diversity was reported significantly higher for malignant than benign nodules.

The sample was adjacent normal tissue. The chain recombines TRBV19 with TRBJ2-3; D remains unclear. The origin of this receptor is a female donor with papillary thyroid cancer or a benign thyroid nodule (not recorded which). Some clones in this sample may be carry-over from other donors' samples. The CDR3 nucleotides read TGTGCCAGTAGTATCCGGCAGCGATTTTTACCCGGCACAGATACGCAGTATTTT. Translating it yields CASSIRQRFLPGTDTQYF.